This T cell receptor beta chain originates from a study of technical replicates of blood from four donors. The protocol was immunoSEQ multiplex PCR, while the TCRdb copy is restricted to in-frame clones and leaves out a portion. The sample includes around 100,000 clones, 96% seen only once; the top ten take roughly 0.21%. Germline-derived CDR1 and CDR2 are SGHNT and YENEEA. The CDR3 runs 15 residues. V lost 3 bases and J 0 bases, leaving 11 bases between the germline ends. This receptor was identified in a human donor in good health. The specimen was T cells isolated from PBMCs. V usage is TRBV11-3 and J usage is TRBJ1-2; no firm D call. The CDR3 DNA reads TGTGCCAGCAGCTTGACCACGGGTTCTAACTATGGCTACACCTTC. It encodes CASSLTTGSNYGYTF.